This section outlines one T cell receptor (beta chain) sequence together with its context. Generated by immunoSEQ multiplex PCR, the TCRdb table keeps only in-frame clones and is missing some. The table has 35,000 to 50,000 clones, around nine tenths seen once; the top ten hold roughly 0.9%. This specimen belongs to a study of T cell changes during pregnancy in multiple sclerosis. The CDR3 length is 15 residues. CDR1 is SGHDT and CDR2 is YYEEEE in the germline V gene. The J segment lost 4 bases and the V segment lost 7 bases, leaving 9 bases of the junction unmatched. Sequenced here: CD4+ T cells from peripheral blood mononuclear cells, sampled after pregnancy. The rearrangement links TRBV5-6 to TRBJ1-5; 9 positions agree with TRBD1. This receptor was identified in a female donor with multiple sclerosis, enrolled in a pregnancy study. The CDR3 DNA reads TGTGCCAGCCGTCGGACAGGGGCCATGAATCAGCCCCAGCATTTT. Translation: CASRRTGAMNQPQHF. The full variable domain, with the rest looked up from reference TRBV5-6 and TRBJ1-5, is DAGVTQSPTHLIKTRGQQVTLRCSPKSGHDTVSWYQQALGQGPQFIFQYYEEEERQRGNFPDRFSGHQFPNYSSELNVNALLLGDSALYLCASRRTGAMNQPQHFGDGTRLSIL.